A single T cell receptor beta chain is shown here with its context. The method was immunoSEQ multiplex PCR; TCRdb's version includes in-frame clones alone and lacks a portion of them. The top ten hold 4.5% to 7% of the sample, which has some 84,000 clones, about nine tenths seen once. This record belongs to a study of PD-L1 blockade in urothelial cancer. Across the study: Blood was analyzed 3 weeks (second dose) and 6 weeks after treatment start. The study recovered a median of around 150,000 T cells per blood sample.

Germline V gene lookup returns CDR1 LNHDA and CDR2 SQIVND (reference sequence). After removal of 5 bases from V and 8 bases from J, the junction contained 11 bases not matched to a gene. This CDR3 contains 14 residues. The sequencing used PBMCs, collected around atezolizumab (anti-PD-L1) treatment. This clonotype originated in a woman between 65 and 79 years old with urothelial cancer. V gene TRBV19 combines with J gene TRBJ1-2, with 7 positions matching TRBD1. The CDR3 DNA is TGTGCCAGTAGTTCGACAGGGATGAAGACGGGCTACACCTTC. It is translated as CASSSTGMKTGYTF.